The 10 T cell receptor beta chains presented below share a single source sample, sequenced in a study of beta chain features in type 1 diabetes. Investigators reverse transcribed all isolated RNA, so they sequenced expressed TCRB transcripts. Only in-frame clones appear in the TCRdb table, and some are missing; sequencing was by immunoSEQ multiplex PCR. The table has about 410,000 clones, around 14% seen once; the top ten hold less than 0.04%. Sample: naive CD4+ T cells from blood. These receptors were taken from a young man in good health.

The rearrangement joins TRBV9 to TRBJ2-5, with TRBD2 identical over 10 bases. V was pared by 0 bases and J by 4 bases, with 9 bases of the junction left unmatched. From germline, CDR1 is SGDLS and CDR2 YYNGEE. CDR3 length: 17 residues. The CDR3 protein is CASSVGAAGGPGETQYF. DNA for the CDR3: TGTGCCAGCAGCGTAGGAGCAGCGGGGGGGCCTGGAGAGACCCAGTACTTC. Using reference TRBV9 and TRBJ2-5 for the parts outside the CDR3, the full variable domain is DSGVTQTPKHLITATGQRVTLRCSPRSGDLSVYWYQQSLDQGLQFLIQYYNGEERAKGNILERFSAQQFPDLHSELNLSSLELGDSALYFCASSVGAAGGPGETQYFGPGTRLLVL.

In this sample, this clone turned up a few times. V gene TRBV19 combines with J gene TRBJ1-1; D gene ambiguous. Germline values: CDR1 LNHDA, CDR2 SQIVND (reference sequence). The CDR3 has 15 amino acids. Between the trimmed V and J ends, which lost 7 bases and 4 bases, there was a span of 19 bases. CDR3 in amino acids: CASTSRHSSFTEAFF. The CDR3 coding sequence is TGTGCCAGTACATCCCGTCACTCCTCTTTCACTGAAGCTTTCTTT.

This clone has just a few counts. The rearrangement uses TRBV4-1 and TRBJ1-2, with TRBD1 identical over 11 bases. In germline, CDR1 is MGHRA, CDR2 YSYEKL. V shed 2 bases, J shed 8 bases, and the junction held 10 bases outside the gene matches. This CDR3 region has 16 residues. This chain's CDR3 is CASSQIGQGARGGYTF. The CDR3 DNA follows: TGCGCCAGCAGCCAAATAGGACAGGGGGCGCGGGGAGGCTACACCTTC.

This chain joins TRBV7-9 and TRBJ1-1; D is uncertain. The CDR3 totals 14 residues. Per germline, CDR1 SEHNR and CDR2 FQNEAQ (reference sequence). The V end lost 5 bases, the J end lost 1 base, and 11 bases lay between the germline ends. DNA for the CDR3: TGTGCCAGCAGCCCCGGGGTCGAGAACACTGAAGCTTTCTTT. Translated, it gives CASSPGVENTEAFF.

The chain is built from TRBV19 and TRBJ2-1; 8 bases match TRBD2. CDR3 length equals 14 residues. The germline CDR1 and CDR2 sequences are LNHDA and SQIVND (reference sequence). The junction had 6 bases not matched to a gene; V was cut back by 8 bases and J by 3 bases. CDR3 in amino acids: CASPPGGGYNEQFF. In nucleotides, the CDR3 is TGTGCCAGTCCCCCGGGGGGGGGCTACAATGAGCAGTTCTTC.

This chain links TRBV5-6 with TRBJ2-1; the match to TRBD2 covers 13 bases. Germline CDR1 reads SGHDT; CDR2 reads YYEEEE. V trimming: 4 bases; J trimming: 8 bases; junction bases outside the gene matches: 6. The CDR3 has 15 amino acids. CDR3 sequence: CASSRAGLAGYEQFF. The CDR3 DNA is TGTGCCAGCAGCAGAGCGGGACTAGCGGGATATGAGCAGTTCTTC.

This clone has only a few counts. This chain uses TRBV9 with TRBJ2-6; TRBD1 is a possible D gene (6 bases). CDR1 is SGDLS, CDR2 YYNGEE, per germline. V was cut by 4 bases and J by 3 bases, with 8 bases left in between. The CDR3 consists of 14 residues. The CDR3 DNA sequence: TGTGCCAGCAGCCCCAGGGGTGGGGCCAACGTCCTGACTTTC. It specifies CASSPRGGANVLTF. Drawing the rest from reference TRBV9 and TRBJ2-6, the complete variable domain is DSGVTQTPKHLITATGQRVTLRCSPRSGDLSVYWYQQSLDQGLQFLIQYYNGEERAKGNILERFSAQQFPDLHSELNLSSLELGDSALYFCASSPRGGANVLTFGAGSRLTVL.

This clone has just a few counts. The chain is built from TRBV14 and TRBJ2-6; a weak D match, TRBD1 (5 bases). In germline, CDR1 is SGHDN, CDR2 FVKESK. V lost 10 bases to trimming and J lost 4 bases, with 11 bases between them. The CDR3 runs to 13 residues. The chain's CDR3 is CATRVFGANVLTF. CDR3 DNA: TGTGCCACCAGGGTGTTCGGGGCCAACGTCCTGACTTTC.

The CDR3 reads CASSIEDSQRGYTF. The CDR3, as DNA: TGTGCCAGTAGTATAGAAGACAGCCAGCGTGGCTACACCTTC. V and J are TRBV19 and TRBJ1-2; TRBD1 is a possible D gene (5 bases). This CDR3 comprises 14 residues. Trimming pared 0 bases from V and 7 bases from J, leaving 12 bases between. Germline V lookup: CDR1 LNHDA, CDR2 SQIVND (reference sequence). The full variable domain, with the rest looked up from reference TRBV19 and TRBJ1-2, is DGGITQSPKYLFRKEGQNVTLSCEQNLNHDAMYWYRQDPGQGLRLIYYSQIVNDFQKGDIAEGYSVSREKKESFPLTVTSAQKNPTAFYLCASSIEDSQRGYTFGSGTRLTVV.

A few counts support this clone. V is TRBV6-9 and J is TRBJ2-7; no firm D call. The CDR3 contains 10 residues. Germline CDR1 and CDR2: MNHGY and SVAAGI. V lost 10 bases and J 6 bases, leaving 10 bases between the germline ends. For the CDR3, the DNA is TGTGCCACCCCGAGGTGCGAGCAGTACTTC. Protein product: CATPRCEQYF.